What follows are 30 T cell receptor beta chains derived from one specimen sequenced in a study of blood T cell repertoires in COVID-19 (dated by TCRdb to 2018 to 2020). The library was built by means of the immunoSEQ multiplex PCR assay. The table comes from immuneACCESS by way of TCRdb, which keeps in-frame sequences with V and J called. Part of the clones is missing from these tables; in studies checked, under half for an unresolved V gene and the rest for unknown reasons. This sample holds 55,000 to 85,000 clones; 88% were observed only once. Just over 5% of the sample rests with the top ten. Input material: peripheral blood. The receptors shown here come from a human donor in a cohort sampled during active COVID-19.

CDR3 protein: CASSFRGENGEQYF. The CDR3 bases are TGTGCCAGCAGCTTTCGCGGGGAGAACGGCGAGCAGTACTTC. The rearrangement joins TRBV5-6 to TRBJ2-7; TRBD2 is a possible D gene (6 bases). The ends were cut back, 2 bases at V and 6 bases at J, with 15 bases in the middle. The CDR3 is 14 residues long. Germline assignment: CDR1 SGHDT and CDR2 YYEEEE.

The rearrangement links TRBV6-2 or TRBV6-3 to TRBJ2-3; D is undetermined. This CDR3 region has 13 residues. Deletions cut 5 bases from V and 5 bases from J, with 11 bases between. Germline values: CDR1 MNHEY, CDR2 SVGEGT. The CDR3 sequence: CASSQDTEDTQYF. The CDR3 nucleotides read TGTGCCAGCAGTCAAGACACGGAAGATACGCAGTATTTT.

A single count supports this clone. The rearrangement joins TRBV4-1 to TRBJ1-2; D unclear. Between the trimmed V and J ends, which lost 3 bases and 0 bases, there was a span of 14 bases. The CDR3 extends over 16 amino acids. Looked up from germline, CDR1 is MGHRA and CDR2 is YSYEKL. CDR3 DNA: TGCGCCAGCAGCCATACCGGAGAGGTCCCTAACTATGGCTACACCTTC. It specifies CASSHTGEVPNYGYTF.

This clone was counted once. The J gene is TRBJ1-5, the V gene TRBV28, with D perhaps TRBD1 (6 bases). Deletions cut 6 bases from V and 3 bases from J, with 12 bases between. The CDR3 covers 14 residues. In germline, CDR1 is MDHEN, CDR2 SYDVKM. The DNA for the CDR3 is TGTGCCAGCAGGGAGGGGGGGGTCAATCAGCCCCAGCATTTT. Its protein is CASREGGVNQPQHF.

The chain uses TRBV2 and TRBJ2-5, with 9 bases matching TRBD2. There are 13 residues in the CDR3. Germline CDR1 SNHLY, CDR2 FYNNEI. The ends lost 6 bases at V and 7 bases at J; junction bases unmatched: 6. CDR3 loop: CASRAGGSGTQYF. The CDR3 coding sequence is TGTGCCAGCAGGGCGGGGGGGAGCGGGACCCAGTACTTC.

The rearrangement uses TRBV11-2 and TRBJ2-5; D unresolved. The germline V gene has CDR1 SGHAT and CDR2 FQNNGV. The CDR3 runs 14 residues. The ends were cut back, 2 bases at V and 4 bases at J, with 11 bases in the middle. CDR3 sequence (DNA): TGTGCCAGCAGCTTATTTTGGTTTAGAGAGACCCAGTACTTC. Residues: CASSLFWFRETQYF. Based on the CDR3 plus reference TRBV11-2 and TRBJ2-5, the full variable domain is EAGVAQSPRYKIIEKRQSVAFWCNPISGHATLYWYQQILGQGPKLLIQFQNNGVVDDSQLPKDRFSAERLKGVDSTLKIQPAKLEDSAVYLCASSLFWFRETQYFGPGTRLLVL.

The CDR3 DNA sequence: TGCGCCAGCAGCTTGGACCCAAGCACCTACGAGCAGTACTTC. Its protein product is CASSLDPSTYEQYF. The V and J genes are TRBV5-1 and TRBJ2-7; D uncertain. Looked up from germline, CDR1 is SGHRS and CDR2 is YFSETQ. Trimming shortened V by 0 bases and J by 2 bases, and 9 bases separated the two germline ends. The CDR3 sequence is 14 residues long. The whole variable domain, remainder taken from reference TRBV5-1 and TRBJ2-7, is KAGVTQTPRYLIKTRGQQVTLSCSPISGHRSVSWYQQTPGQGLQFLFEYFSETQRNKGNFPGRFSGRQFSNSRSEMNVSTLELGDSALYLCASSLDPSTYEQYFGPGTRLTVT.

V is TRBV19 and J is TRBJ2-1; TRBD1 agrees at 10 bases. CDR3 length: 16 amino acids. The V segment lost 3 bases and the J segment 0 bases; nucleotides outside the gene matches: 2. Germline-derived CDR1 and CDR2 are LNHDA and SQIVND (reference sequence). CDR3 DNA: TGTGCCAGTAGTATGGGACAGGGGAGCTCCTACAATGAGCAGTTCTTC. Translated, it gives CASSMGQGSSYNEQFF.

The chain combines TRBV7-2 with TRBJ2-2; D is unclear. The CDR3 extends over 15 amino acids. V was pared by 1 base and J by 1 base, with 7 bases between. The germline gives CDR1 SGHTA, CDR2 FQGNSA. CDR3 protein: CASSLVAGNTGELFF. CDR3 coding DNA: TGTGCCAGCAGCTTAGTGGCAGGGAACACCGGGGAGCTGTTTTTT.

The chain is built from TRBV6-5 and TRBJ2-1, with 9 bases matching TRBD1. With 5 bases clipped from V and 6 bases from J, the junction kept 5 bases outside the gene matches. CDR3 length: 14 amino acids. Germline V gives CDR1 MNHEY, CDR2 SVGAGI. This CDR3 is CASSRDRVGNEQFF. In DNA form, the CDR3 reads TGTGCCAGCAGTCGGGACAGGGTGGGCAATGAGCAGTTCTTC.

This rearrangement joins TRBV11-3 to TRBJ2-7, with 7 bases matching TRBD1. Germline CDR1 SGHNT, CDR2 YENEEA. The length of the CDR3 is 15 residues. J was trimmed by 2 bases and V by 5 bases; bases with no gene match: 9. CDR3 DNA sequence: TGTGCCAGCAGCCTCGGAACAGGGGAGACCTACGAGCAGTACTTC. This translates into CASSLGTGETYEQYF.

The chain recombines TRBV5-1 with TRBJ1-1, with 9 bases fitting TRBD1. Trimming at V came to 2 bases and at J to 5 bases, leaving 7 bases not matched to a gene. This CDR3 is 15 amino acids long. Germline lookup yields CDR1 SGHRS and CDR2 YFSETQ. Here the CDR3 reads CASSFGDREATEAFF. The CDR3 DNA follows: TGCGCCAGCAGCTTTGGGGACAGGGAGGCTACTGAAGCTTTCTTT.

This clone was observed a single time. The chain links TRBV18 to TRBJ2-3; TRBD2 matches at 7 bases. This CDR3 is 16 amino acids long. V gave up 3 bases and J gave up 0 bases; unmatched junction bases: 6. Germline-derived CDR1 and CDR2 are KGHSH and LQKENI. The CDR3 DNA reads TGTGCCAGCTCACCTACGGGTAGCGGGAGCACAGATACGCAGTATTTT. This translates into CASSPTGSGSTDTQYF.

The chain's CDR3 is CASSDGQGLETQYF. The CDR3 region has the DNA TGTGCCAGCAGTGACGGACAGGGTCTAGAGACCCAGTACTTC. The chain carries TRBV6-1 and TRBJ2-5; 8 bases are a match to TRBD1. Germline lookup yields CDR1 MNHNS and CDR2 SASEGT. The CDR3 is 14 residues long. V was pared by 3 bases and J by 4 bases, with 4 bases of the junction left unmatched.

This clone was observed a handful of times. V is TRBV6-2 or TRBV6-3 and J is TRBJ1-1; TRBD1 matches 9 bases. Germline-derived CDR1 and CDR2 are MNHEY and SVGEGT. The CDR3 length is 16 residues. J gave up 0 bases and V 5 bases, and 7 bases lay outside the gene matches. The CDR3 here is CASSQGTGWLNTEAFF. For the CDR3, the DNA is TGTGCCAGCAGTCAAGGGACAGGGTGGCTGAACACTGAAGCTTTCTTT.

The chain employs TRBV5-4 and TRBJ1-1; TRBD1 matches 10 bases. This CDR3 contains 13 residues. CDR1 SGHNT and CDR2 YYREEE come from the germline V gene (reference sequence). V trimming: 4 bases; J trimming: 8 bases; junction bases outside the gene matches: 5. In DNA form, the CDR3 reads TGTGCCAGCAGCGTGGGACAGGGGTTGGAAGCTTTCTTT. This gives the protein CASSVGQGLEAFF.

This clone occurred a few times. The chain has TRBV19 and TRBJ1-6; TRBD1 agrees at 10 bases. The germline V gene has CDR1 LNHDA and CDR2 SQIVND (reference sequence). V shed 5 bases and J 8 bases; nucleotides not matched to a gene: 6. The CDR3 sequence is 15 residues long. The CDR3 loop is CASSSRQGADSPLHF. DNA for the CDR3: TGTGCCAGTAGTTCAAGACAGGGGGCGGATTCACCCCTCCACTTT.

The rearrangement joins TRBV7-9 to TRBJ1-2; D gene uncertain. The V and J ends lost 5 bases and 7 bases respectively, with 23 bases between them. The CDR3 extends over 16 amino acids. In germline, CDR1 is SEHNR, CDR2 FQNEAQ (reference sequence). CDR3 residues: CASSVGSTRSMVGYTF. CDR3 DNA sequence: TGTGCCAGCAGCGTAGGGAGTACCCGCTCGATGGTTGGCTACACCTTC.

The chain has TRBV5-1 and TRBJ2-5, with TRBD2 identical over 9 bases. The CDR3 is made up of 14 amino acids. J gave up 5 bases and V 2 bases, and 4 bases lay outside the gene matches. Germline V gene lookup returns CDR1 SGHRS and CDR2 YFSETQ. The CDR3 DNA follows: TGCGCCAGCAGCTTTAGCGGGAGAGGTGAGACCCAGTACTTC. Amino acid sequence: CASSFSGRGETQYF.

This rearrangement joins TRBV5-1 to TRBJ2-5; 9 bases are shared with TRBD1. V dropped 4 bases and J dropped 1; count of bases not matched to a gene: 5. Germline values: CDR1 SGHRS, CDR2 YFSETQ. The CDR3 has 15 amino acids. CDR3 sequence: CASSLKTGGQETQYF. In DNA, the CDR3 is TGCGCCAGCAGCCTAAAGACAGGGGGCCAAGAGACCCAGTACTTC.

This sequence joins TRBV6-5 and TRBJ2-5, with 8 bases aligning to TRBD1. V lost 1 base, J lost 0 bases, and 4 bases stayed unmatched. This CDR3 region has 16 residues. Germline values: CDR1 MNHEY, CDR2 SVGAGI. The CDR3 spells CASSYYRGNNQETQYF. The CDR3 nucleotides read TGTGCCAGCAGTTACTACAGGGGGAACAACCAAGAGACCCAGTACTTC.

This clone appeared a single time. The chain couples TRBV18 to TRBJ1-2; D ambiguous. This CDR3 has 13 amino acids. The ends were cut back, 3 bases at V and 7 bases at J, with 12 bases in the middle. Looked up from germline, CDR1 is KGHSH and CDR2 is LQKENI. DNA of the CDR3: TGTGCCAGCTCACCCGGGTCTACTCCTGGCTACACCTTC. The encoded protein is CASSPGSTPGYTF.

This chain links TRBV4-2 with TRBJ2-5; 7 bases are shared with TRBD2. J gave up 4 bases and V 5 bases, and 10 bases lay outside the gene matches. The CDR3 spans 15 residues. From germline, CDR1 is LGHNA and CDR2 YNFKEQ. As DNA, the CDR3 is TGTGCCAGCAGCGGGAGGGGACGGGGAGCAGAGACCCAGTACTTC. It specifies CASSGRGRGAETQYF.

This clone was observed a single time. The V gene is TRBV7-6, the J gene TRBJ2-3; D not certain. The length of the CDR3 is 11 residues. V dropped 4 bases and J dropped 6 bases, with 5 bases sitting between them. CDR1 is SGHVS and CDR2 is FNYEAQ in the germline V gene. The DNA for the CDR3 is TGTGCCAGCAGCTCTCTGGATACGCAGTATTTT. Protein product: CASSSLDTQYF.

This CDR3 reads CASSPREGVTDTQYF. CDR3 sequence (DNA): TGTGCCAGCAGCCCCCGTGAGGGAGTCACAGATACGCAGTATTTT. The chain couples TRBV27 to TRBJ2-3; TRBD2 is a possible D gene (5 bases). This CDR3 region has 15 residues. Germline V gene lookup returns CDR1 MNHEY and CDR2 SMNVEV (reference sequence). The V gene lost 6 bases and the J gene lost 2 bases, with 15 bases spanning the gap.

The V gene is TRBV5-6, the J gene TRBJ1-6; 8 bases map to TRBD1. Germline CDR1 reads SGHDT; CDR2 reads YYEEEE. J gave up 5 bases and V 4 bases, and 5 bases lay outside the gene matches. This CDR3 comprises 15 residues. In DNA, the CDR3 is TGTGCCAGCAGCCGGGACAGGAGACATAATTCACCCCTCCACTTT. Its translation is CASSRDRRHNSPLHF.

For the CDR3, the DNA is TGTGCCAGTACCCCAAGGGGTATTAACACAGATACGCAGTATTTT. It yields the protein CASTPRGINTDTQYF. The chain links TRBV19 to TRBJ2-3, with D perhaps matching TRBD1 (5 bases). The germline V and J ends were trimmed by 7 bases and 2 bases, with 16 bases remaining between them. Germline V lookup: CDR1 LNHDA, CDR2 SQIVND (reference sequence). The CDR3 length is 15 residues.

For the CDR3, the DNA is TGTGCCAGCGCGGGGATGGGTACTAGCACAGATACGCAGTATTTT. Its protein product is CASAGMGTSTDTQYF. The chain links TRBV18 to TRBJ2-3; TRBD2 is a possible D gene (6 bases). CDR1 and CDR2 from the germline V gene are KGHSH and LQKENI. V was cut by 8 bases and J by 0 bases, with 15 bases left in between. This CDR3 contains 15 residues.

This chain links TRBV5-6 with TRBJ1-1, with D possibly TRBD1 on 6 matching bases. The CDR3 is 15 amino acids. Trimming took 3 bases from V and 5 from J, leaving 17 bases between them. The germline gives CDR1 SGHDT, CDR2 YYEEEE. CDR3 amino acids: CASSSGHTIGTEAFF. DNA for the CDR3: TGTGCCAGCAGCTCGGGACATACGATTGGGACTGAAGCTTTCTTT.

CDR3: CASSAPRLGQGIQYF. In nucleotides, the CDR3 is TGTGCCAGCAGTGCTCCCAGGTTGGGGCAGGGCATTCAGTACTTC. This chain uses TRBV25-1 with TRBJ2-4; the D gene is possibly TRBD1 (5 bases). The CDR3 totals 15 residues. CDR1 is MGHDK and CDR2 is SYGVNS in the germline V gene. V was pared by 4 bases and J by 9 bases, with 19 bases between.